Listed here are 10 T cell receptor beta chains from one sample, sequenced in a study of regulatory T cells in long-lasting Graves disease. CDR3-region Arm-PCR and iRepertoire HTBI primers produced the TCR beta libraries. MiXCR, run by TCRdb on the multiplex PCR reads, gives a single entry per CDR3 protein. This table holds 350,000 to 500,000 distinct CDR3 sequences, roughly 15% found once. Regarding time point: newly diagnosed GD, antithyroid drugs for less than 3 months. Making the TCR library involved RNA that had been extracted from PBMCs. These records were also assigned to another study, of T cells in Graves' hyperthyroidism and ophthalmopathy.

The sequenced sample was peripheral blood mononuclear cells (PBMCs), obtained at new diagnosis, from a patient treated with antithyroid drugs. Receptor source: a woman aged 45-65 years with Graves disease.

There are many counts of this clonotype. A clone one base away is much larger, so this may be a read error. The gene calls are TRBV27 and TRBJ2-7; 9 bases line up with TRBD2. Germline CDR1 and CDR2: MNHEY and SMNVEV (reference sequence). Trimming at V came to 2 bases and at J to 2 bases, leaving 1 base not matched to a gene. The CDR3 has 14 amino acids. CDR3 region: CASSLGGRAYEQYF. The CDR3 coding sequence is TGTGCCAGCAGTTTAGGCGGGAGGGCCTACGAGCAGTACTTC.

This clonotype came up a few times. The genes are TRBV18 and TRBJ1-2, with 7 positions matching TRBD1. The trim removed 2 bases at V and 3 bases at J, leaving 9 bases unmatched. CDR1 KGHSH and CDR2 LQKENI come from the germline V gene. The CDR3 contains 16 residues. CDR3 residues: CASSPGMTGWDYGYTF. As DNA, the CDR3 is TGTGCCAGCTCACCAGGGATGACAGGGTGGGACTATGGCTACACCTTC.

This clonotype was counted many times. The rearrangement links TRBV28 to TRBJ2-7; D might be TRBD1 (6 bases). The CDR3 length is 13 residues. Germline-derived CDR1 and CDR2 are MDHEN and SYDVKM. Trimming stripped 6 bases from V and 4 bases from J, with 13 bases between. The CDR3 reads CASSYPTGYEQYF. CDR3 nucleotides: TGTGCCAGCAGCTACCCTACAGGGTACGAGCAGTACTTC.

With respect to this clonotype: One end of the junction is discordant with germline, which a read error may explain. CDR3 bases: TGCGCCAGCAGCTTGGGCCAAGGCTCCTACAATGAGCAGTCCTTC. Translating it yields CASSLGQGSYNEQSF. The V gene is TRBV5-1, the J gene TRBJ2-1; D is undetermined. The germline V gene has CDR1 SGHRS and CDR2 YFSETQ. The CDR3 extends over 15 amino acids.

This clonotype was detected many times. CDR3 bases: TGTGCCAGCCGACGGTTAGGCGAGCAGTACTTC. It is translated as CASRRLGEQYF. This chain uses TRBV28 with TRBJ2-7; D remains ambiguous. Trimming took off 8 bases at V and 6 bases at J, with 11 bases between the two ends. Germline V gene data show CDR1 as MDHEN and CDR2 as SYDVKM. The length of the CDR3 is 11 residues.

In the case of this clonotype: This may be a read error, as it is one base from a much larger clone. The conserved closing phenylalanine or tryptophan is absent in this CDR3, likely reflecting a read error. The V gene is TRBV29-1, the J gene TRBJ2-1; D not certain. Germline V gene lookup returns CDR1 SQVTM and CDR2 ANQGSEA. The CDR3 extends over 13 amino acids. V lost 7 bases and J lost 0, with 10 bases in between. In nucleotides, the CDR3 is TGCAGCGCGGAGCAGAGCTCCTACAATGAGCAGTTCCTC. Its protein is CSAEQSSYNEQFL.

In this sample, this clonotype turned up many times. V and J are TRBV11-2 and TRBJ2-2; D possibly corresponds to TRBD2 (5 bases). Trimming pared 5 bases from V and 0 bases from J, leaving 16 bases between. Germline lookup yields CDR1 SGHAT and CDR2 FQNNGV. The CDR3 totals 17 residues. The CDR3 protein is CASSPRHRRPNTGELFF. CDR3 coding DNA: TGTGCCAGCAGCCCACGCCACCGGAGGCCGAACACCGGGGAGCTGTTTTTT.

At least ten counts were recorded for this clonotype. V gene TRBV28 combines with J gene TRBJ1-2; D is unresolved. The CDR3 is 11 amino acids. V was cut by 3 bases and J by 3 bases, with 2 bases left in between. Germline values: CDR1 MDHEN, CDR2 SYDVKM. The CDR3 nucleotides read TGTGCCAGCAGTTTCTACTATGGCTACACCTTC. Protein: CASSFYYGYTF.

The V call is TRBV24-1, the J call TRBJ2-1; D is undetermined. Germline loops: CDR1 KGHDR, CDR2 SFDVKD. The CDR3 runs to 13 residues. V lost 4 bases, J lost 8 bases, and 11 bases lay in between. This chain's CDR3 is CATSDPPLYEQFF. The CDR3, as DNA: TGTGCCACCAGTGACCCCCCTCTCTATGAGCAGTTCTTC.

This clonotype was counted only a few times. V and J are TRBV9 and TRBJ2-3, with TRBD1 matching over 7 bases. Unmatched junction bases numbered 1, after V lost 0 bases and J lost 3 bases. Per the germline V gene, CDR1 is SGDLS and CDR2 is YYNGEE. This CDR3 comprises 14 residues. CDR3 DNA sequence: TGTGCCAGCAGCGTAGGACAGGGAACAGATACGCAGTATTTT. Encoded protein: CASSVGQGTDTQYF.